Sequencing of this TCR beta chain was carried out in a study of T cell repertoires and leukemia-associated antigens. The trim removed 7 bases at V and 5 bases at J, leaving 5 bases unmatched. The CDR3 extends over 12 amino acids. Germline-derived CDR1 and CDR2 are SGHRS and YFSETQ. Concerning this clonotype itself: Its antigen is still unknown.

Via MiXCR, TCRdb re-called the 5' RACE reads, giving one row per CDR3 protein. The data contain about 12,000 distinct CDR3 sequences, roughly 41% of them singletons. The chain employs TRBV5-1 and TRBJ2-7; 8 nucleotides agree with TRBD1. The sequenced sample consisted of CD3+ T cells sorted from blood and cultured. The origin of this receptor is a female donor in good health. The CDR3 region is CASWKQGDEQYF. CDR3 bases: TGCGCCAGCTGGAAACAGGGGGACGAGCAGTACTTC.